This T cell receptor (beta chain) originates from a study of identifying expanded T cells in peripheral blood. The CDR3 is 17 amino acids. Per the germline V gene, CDR1 is MRHNA and CDR2 is SNTAGT. V lost 9 bases and J lost 4, with 27 bases in between. Some clones are missing from TCRdb's copy, which holds only in-frame ones; the method was immunoSEQ multiplex PCR. The sample records around 78,000 clones, roughly 86% being singletons. The chain couples TRBV6-4 to TRBJ1-2; tentatively, D is TRBD1 (5 bases). The sequence came from a person aged 18-69 years in good health. What was sequenced was blood. DNA of the CDR3: TGTGCCAGAGTCCTGAGACAGAGCTACCCCGATTTCTATGGCTACACCTTC. It codes for CARVLRQSYPDFYGYTF.